This T cell receptor beta chain was identified in a study of cytomegalovirus exposure and HLA in healthy donors. The wider study: In a previous analysis, 117 million unique TCR beta sequences were found from 150 million to 200 million T cells.

Whole-study findings and limits: Among CMV-associated TCR beta chains, most appeared HLA-restricted in a later analysis. Trimming of TCR beta V- and J-genes showed a link, identified in a later analysis, to a missense DCLRE1C variant.

13 Jbeta primers and 60 Vbeta primers were used for the PCR. Sequencing used immunoSEQ multiplex PCR; TCRdb keeps in-frame clones, though not all of them. Here the sample table reports about 170,000 clones. With V trimmed by 6 bases and J by 3 bases, 4 bases remained unmatched. Germline V gives CDR1 MNHEY, CDR2 SVGAGI. CDR3 length equals 15 residues. In the case of this clone: Its target is not known.

The sequence was obtained from a woman younger than 30 in good health and CMV-seropositive. The J gene is TRBJ2-3, the V gene TRBV6-5; 12 bases are a match to TRBD2. Source material: PBMCs. The CDR3 reads CASRTGLAGTDTQYF. The CDR3 DNA follows: TGTGCCAGCAGGACCGGACTAGCGGGAACAGATACGCAGTATTTT.